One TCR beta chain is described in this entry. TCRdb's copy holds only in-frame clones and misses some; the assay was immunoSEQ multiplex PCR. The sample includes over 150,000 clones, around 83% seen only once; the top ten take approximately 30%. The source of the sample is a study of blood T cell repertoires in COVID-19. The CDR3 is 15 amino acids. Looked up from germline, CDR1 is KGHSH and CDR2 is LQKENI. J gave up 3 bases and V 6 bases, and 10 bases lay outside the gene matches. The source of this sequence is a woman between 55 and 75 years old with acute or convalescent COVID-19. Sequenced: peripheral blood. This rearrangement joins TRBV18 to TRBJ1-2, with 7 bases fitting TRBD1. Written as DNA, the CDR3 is TGTGCCAGCTCTCCCTCACGGCAGGGGGACTATGGCTACACCTTC. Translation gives CASSPSRQGDYGYTF.